The present T cell receptor (beta chain) was sequenced within a study of blood T cell repertoires in COVID-19. Study in general: Sites in the United States, Italy and Spain provided acute and convalescent COVID-19 samples. Sample material is recorded as cDNA or gDNA derived from T cells, B-cell-depleted T cells, or PBMCs.

This CDR3 contains 15 residues. The germline CDR1 and CDR2 sequences are MNHEY and SMNVEV (reference sequence). Unmatched junction bases numbered 5, after V lost 5 bases and J lost 0 bases. As processed by the authors: Estimates of nucleated cell counts were drawn from the amplification of reference gene primers. Measured with immunoSEQ multiplex PCR; TCRdb has only the in-frame clones, and not every one. That table furnishes V, J and clone size, whereas the DNA furnished D and trimming. The table has some 250,000 clones, approximately 88% seen once. The chain combines TRBV27 with TRBJ2-5; 8 bases are a match to TRBD1. Source material: peripheral blood. The clonotype comes from a woman between 25 and 40 years old with acute or convalescent COVID-19. CDR3 sequence (DNA): TGTGCCAGCAGTAGGAGGGACAGGAACCAAGAGACCCAGTACTTC. Its translation is CASSRRDRNQETQYF.